The 9 T cell receptor beta chains presented below share a single source sample, sequenced in a study of preoperative IRX-2 immunotherapy in early breast cancer. Repertoires were generated with immunoSEQ multiplex PCR, while TCRdb's copy carries only in-frame clones and drops some. The data show 20,000 to 30,000 clones, approximately 77% seen once. As for treatment: preoperative locoregional IRX-2 cytokine immunotherapy. Sample: lymph node tissue, taken after IRX-2 immunotherapy. The receptor source for this set is a human donor with breast cancer.

The chain has TRBV12-2 and TRBJ2-7; no check of the table's D call, TRBD2, against the DNA was made. TRBV12-2 is deemed a pseudogene. The CDR3 runs to 16 residues. CDR3 DNA sequence: TGTGCCCCCACCCGAAGGGAGGCCTCGCGTCCCTACGAGCAGTACTTC. Its translation is CAPTRREASRPYEQYF.

V usage is TRBV7-8 and J usage is TRBJ1-1; the D is unclear. V shed 5 bases and J shed 6 bases, with 13 bases lying between them. Germline loops: CDR1 SGHVS, CDR2 FQNEAQ. CDR3 size: 13 residues. CDR3 in amino acids: CASSMGAGAEAFF. The CDR3 nucleotides read TGTGCCAGCAGCATGGGCGCCGGGGCTGAAGCTTTCTTT.

In regard to this clone: Compared with germline, one end of the junction differs, possibly owing to a read error. The V call is TRBV19, the J call TRBJ1-2; 7 bases fit TRBD1. The CDR3 loop spans 13 amino acids. The germline gives CDR1 LNHDA, CDR2 SQIVND (reference sequence). CDR3 coding DNA: TGTGCCAGTAGTCTAGACAGGGACTATGGCTACACCTTC. The encoded protein is CASSLDRDYGYTF.

This chain's CDR3 is CASSPGLAGGPRANIQYF. The CDR3 region has the DNA TGTGCCAGCAGTCCCGGACTAGCGGGAGGGCCAAGGGCGAACATTCAGTACTTC. This chain links TRBV6-8 with TRBJ2-4; 15 bases fit TRBD2. Germline trimming cut 5 bases from V and 7 bases from J; bases unmatched to any gene: 12. CDR3 length equals 18 residues. Per the germline V gene, CDR1 is MNHGY and CDR2 is SAAAGT.

This clone was observed a handful of times. The V gene is TRBV14, the J gene TRBJ2-1; TRBD2 matches at 8 bases. V trimming: 0 bases; J trimming: 8 bases; junction bases outside the gene matches: 12. The CDR3 contains 17 residues. Germline CDR1 is SGHDN and CDR2 is FVKESK. CDR3 bases: TGTGCCAGCAGCCAAGATGCCTGGGGACTAGGGGGGCATGAGCAGTTCTTC. This encodes CASSQDAWGLGGHEQFF.

The chain is built from TRBV18 and TRBJ2-6, with TRBD1 as a possible D gene (6 bases). CDR1 KGHSH and CDR2 LQKENI come from the germline V gene. This CDR3 spans 17 amino acids. V shed 6 bases and J shed 2 bases, with 17 bases lying between them. CDR3 in DNA: TGTGCCAGCTCGGGGGACATAGGGTTCACTGGGGCCAACGTCCTGACTTTC. This sequence encodes CASSGDIGFTGANVLTF.

J is TRBJ2-7 and V is TRBV9; possible D gene TRBD1, 6 bases. Germline CDR1 is SGDLS and CDR2 is YYNGEE. V was cut by 4 bases and J by 1 base, with 12 bases left in between. The CDR3 runs to 14 residues. For the CDR3, the DNA is TGTGCCAGCAGCCCAACAGGGATATCCTACGAGCAGTACTTC. As protein: CASSPTGISYEQYF.

The chain joins TRBV28 to TRBJ1-4; 7 nucleotides agree with TRBD1. Germline V gives CDR1 MDHEN, CDR2 SYDVKM. The CDR3 has 14 amino acids. Trimming took 4 bases from V and 4 from J; bases not matched to a gene: 3. CDR3 amino acids: CASSWRDSNEKLFF. CDR3 sequence (DNA): TGTGCCAGCAGTTGGCGGGACAGTAATGAAAAACTGTTTTTT. Full variable domain (missing parts from reference TRBV28 and TRBJ1-4): DVKVTQSSRYLVKRTGEKVFLECVQDMDHENMFWYRQDPGLGLRLIYFSYDVKMKEKGDIPEGYSVSREKKERFSLILESASTNQTSMYLCASSWRDSNEKLFFGSGTQLSVL.

In this sample, this clone turned up a few times. This sequence joins TRBV11-3 and TRBJ1-4, with D maybe TRBD1 (6 bases). The CDR3 extends over 16 amino acids. Germline V gives CDR1 SGHNT, CDR2 YENEEA. V was cut by 5 bases and J by 5 bases, with 18 bases left in between. The CDR3 DNA reads as TGTGCCAGCAGCGAAGTCCTCCGGGACACGAATGAAAAACTGTTTTTT. This encodes CASSEVLRDTNEKLFF.